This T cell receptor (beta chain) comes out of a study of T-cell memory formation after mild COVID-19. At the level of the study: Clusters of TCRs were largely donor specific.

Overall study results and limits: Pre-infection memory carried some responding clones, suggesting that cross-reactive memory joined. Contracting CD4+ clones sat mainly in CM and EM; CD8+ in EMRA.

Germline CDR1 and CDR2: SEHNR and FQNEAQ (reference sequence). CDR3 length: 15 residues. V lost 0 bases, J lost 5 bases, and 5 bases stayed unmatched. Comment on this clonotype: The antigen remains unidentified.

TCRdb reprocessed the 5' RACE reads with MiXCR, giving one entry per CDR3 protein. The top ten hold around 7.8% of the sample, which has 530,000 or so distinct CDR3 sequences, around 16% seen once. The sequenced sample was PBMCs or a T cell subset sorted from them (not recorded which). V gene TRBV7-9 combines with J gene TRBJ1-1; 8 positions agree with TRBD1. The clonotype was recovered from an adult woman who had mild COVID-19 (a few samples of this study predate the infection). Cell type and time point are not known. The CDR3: CASSLADRAYTEAFF. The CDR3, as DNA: TGTGCCAGCAGCTTAGCGGACAGGGCATATACTGAAGCTTTCTTT.